The 18 T cell receptor beta chains below come from one sample, sequenced in a study of glioma-infiltrating T cells after dendritic cell vaccination. This table comes from immunoSEQ multiplex PCR, and its TCRdb copy is limited to in-frame clones, with some not included. Of some 100,000 clones listed, about 84% are singletons. Here the sequenced sample was blood, taken before dendritic cell vaccination. These receptors were taken from a human donor with glioblastoma.

The gene calls are TRBV5-1 and TRBJ2-1; tentative D call: TRBD1 (5 bases). CDR1 and CDR2 from the germline V gene are SGHRS and YFSETQ. This CDR3 is built from 15 residues. The V end was cut by 0 bases, the J end by 2 bases, with 9 bases between. The CDR3 DNA reads as TGCGCCAGCAGCTTGGAACAGGCAGCCTACAATGAGCAGTTCTTC. Its translation is CASSLEQAAYNEQFF.

The chain recombines TRBV11-1 with TRBJ1-3; D gene unclear. The CDR3 is made up of 15 amino acids. The V gene's germline CDR1 is SGHAT and CDR2 FQDESV (reference sequence). V was cut by 4 bases and J by 0 bases, with 10 bases left in between. For the CDR3, the DNA is TGTGCCAGCAGCTCAAAGGAGATCTCTGGAAACACCATATATTTT. This encodes CASSSKEISGNTIYF.

Written as DNA, the CDR3 is TGTGCCAGCAGTGACTCGAAGGGCTTCGCGGGTGAAGCTTTCTTT. It yields the protein CASSDSKGFAGEAFF. The rearrangement joins TRBV6-4 to TRBJ1-1; no firm D call. V was shortened by 0 bases and J by 7 bases, with 15 bases between the two germline ends. This CDR3 contains 15 residues. CDR1 is MRHNA, CDR2 SNTAGT, per germline.

DNA for the CDR3: TGTGCCAGCAGCTTAGACAGGTTCGGCTCTGGGGCCAACGTCCTGACTTTC. Its protein product is CASSLDRFGSGANVLTF. The chain carries TRBV7-2 and TRBJ2-6, with TRBD1 as a possible D gene (5 bases). The CDR3 spans 17 residues. Germline CDR1 and CDR2: SGHTA and FQGNSA. V lost 1 base and J lost 0, with 10 bases in between.

About this clone: A read error may be the cause here, since a much bigger clone is one base away. The chain links TRBV11-2 to TRBJ2-7; no clear D. Germline loops: CDR1 SGHAT, CDR2 FQNNGV. The CDR3 consists of 11 residues. Trimming took 5 bases from V and 3 from J, leaving 5 bases between them. Written as DNA, the CDR3 is TGTGCCAGCAGCCCAGGCTACGAGCAGTACTTC. As protein: CASSPGYEQYF. The full variable domain, its missing parts supplied by reference TRBV11-2 and TRBJ2-7, is EAGVAQSPRYKIIEKRQSVAFWCNPISGHATLYWYQQILGQGPKLLIQFQNNGVVDDSQLPKDRFSAERLKGVDSTLKIQPAKLEDSAVYLCASSPGYEQYFGPGTRLTVT.

In regard to this clone: The same CDR3 arises from other DNA sequences in this sample as well. The gene calls are TRBV6-1 and TRBJ2-5; tentative D call: TRBD2 (6 bases). Between the trimmed V and J ends, which lost 3 bases and 2 bases, there was a span of 10 bases. The CDR3 spans 14 residues. Germline lookup yields CDR1 MNHNS and CDR2 SASEGT. The CDR3 reads CASSEGGFQETQYF. CDR3 in DNA: TGTGCCAGCAGTGAGGGGGGATTTCAAGAGACCCAGTACTTC.

The DNA of the CDR3 is TGTGCCAGCAGCCCCGGGACAGGGGGTACCTATGGCTACACCTTC. It yields the protein CASSPGTGGTYGYTF. The rearrangement links TRBV5-4 to TRBJ1-2; TRBD1 matches at 11 bases. V dropped 4 bases and J dropped 4; count of bases not matched to a gene: 6. The CDR3 is 15 residues long. Germline CDR1 SGHNT, CDR2 YYREEE (reference sequence).

The chain has TRBV9 and TRBJ2-5; the D gene is possibly TRBD1 (6 bases). This CDR3 comprises 14 residues. Per germline, CDR1 SGDLS and CDR2 YYNGEE. The V gene lost 0 bases and the J gene lost 8 bases, with 14 bases spanning the gap. CDR3 residues: CASSVETGVRTQYF. The CDR3, as DNA: TGTGCCAGCAGCGTAGAGACAGGCGTGCGAACCCAGTACTTC.

V is TRBV30 and J is TRBJ2-5, with 10 bases identical to TRBD1. Losses at the gene ends were 2 bases for V and 7 bases for J; bases not matched to a gene: 7. This CDR3 comprises 14 residues. Germline V lookup: CDR1 GTSNPN, CDR2 SVGIG (reference sequence). The CDR3 bases are TGTGCCTGGAGTCCGGGACAGGGGTGGGGGACCCAGTACTTC. This sequence encodes CAWSPGQGWGTQYF. The entire variable domain, with the rest obtained from reference TRBV30 and TRBJ2-5, is as follows: SQTIHQWPATLVQPVGSPLSLECTVEGTSNPNLYWYRQAAGRGLQLLFYSVGIGQISSEVPQNLSASRPQDRQFILSSKKLLLSDSGFYLCAWSPGQGWGTQYFGPGTRLLVL.

This clone has only one observation. V gene TRBV6-5 combines with J gene TRBJ1-1; D ambiguous. V gave up 0 bases and J gave up 4 bases, with 3 bases separating them. This CDR3 has 12 residues. CDR1 is MNHEY and CDR2 is SVGAGI in the germline V gene. For the CDR3, the DNA is TGTGCCAGCAGTTACTCGAGCACTGAAGCTTTCTTT. Its translation is CASSYSSTEAFF.

The CDR3 is CASSVTAGDRHKNEQFF. CDR3 nucleotide sequence: TGTGCCAGCAGCGTGACGGCGGGGGACAGGCACAAAAATGAGCAGTTCTTC. This rearrangement joins TRBV9 to TRBJ2-1, with D possibly TRBD1 on 8 matching bases. The CDR3 runs 17 residues. The V end lost 2 bases, the J end lost 7 bases, and 22 bases lay between the germline ends. CDR1 and CDR2 (germline): SGDLS, YYNGEE.

J is TRBJ2-1 and V is TRBV7-2; 8 nucleotides agree with TRBD2. Germline V gives CDR1 SGHTA, CDR2 FQGNSA. The CDR3 has 16 amino acids. The V gene end was trimmed by 5 bases and the J gene end by 8 bases; junction bases not matched to a gene: 14. CDR3 bases: TGTGCCAGCAGCCCCAGGGCCAGCGGGAGAGGGGATGAGCAGTTCTTC. The encoded protein is CASSPRASGRGDEQFF.

The rearrangement joins TRBV9 to TRBJ2-1, with 7 bases lining up with TRBD1. V shed 4 bases and J 2 bases; nucleotides not matched to a gene: 6. Germline V gene sequence: CDR1 SGDLS, CDR2 YYNGEE. This CDR3 region has 15 residues. The CDR3 sequence is CASSSTGDPYNEQFF. DNA for the CDR3: TGTGCCAGCAGCTCCACAGGGGACCCCTACAATGAGCAGTTCTTC.

The gene calls are TRBV6-5 and TRBJ1-2; no clear D gene. The CDR3 extends over 12 amino acids. Germline V gives CDR1 MNHEY, CDR2 SVGAGI. V was cut by 8 bases and J by 7 bases, with 14 bases left in between. The CDR3 region is CASSPEAGGYTF. In DNA, the CDR3 is TGTGCCAGCTCACCAGAGGCGGGTGGCTACACCTTC.

The CDR3 DNA is TGTGCCAGCAGCTTAGCCGGGAGCTCCTACGAGCAGTACTTC. This translates into CASSLAGSSYEQYF. The chain is built from TRBV7-8 and TRBJ2-7, with D perhaps matching TRBD2 (6 bases). Germline V gene sequence: CDR1 SGHVS, CDR2 FQNEAQ. Trimming shortened V by 0 bases and J by 0 bases, and 6 bases separated the two germline ends. The CDR3 extends over 14 amino acids.

The rearrangement links TRBV5-6 to TRBJ1-5; no definite D call. This CDR3 is built from 15 residues. The V gene lost 4 bases and the J gene lost 5 bases, with 16 bases spanning the gap. Germline CDR1 reads SGHDT; CDR2 reads YYEEEE. The CDR3 region has the DNA TGTGCCAGCAGCCTCGGGTCCCAGAACGATCAGCCCCAGCATTTT. Protein sequence: CASSLGSQNDQPQHF.

This clone has just one count. The chain employs TRBV7-9 and TRBJ1-2; D not certain. The CDR3 totals 14 residues. Per germline, CDR1 SEHNR and CDR2 FQNEAQ (reference sequence). The V and J ends lost 5 bases and 4 bases respectively, with 14 bases between them. The CDR3 loop reads CASSPRERIYGYTF. The CDR3, as DNA: TGTGCCAGCAGCCCCCGAGAGCGCATCTATGGCTACACCTTC.

The chain links TRBV6-1 to TRBJ2-1; 10 bases agree with TRBD2. The CDR3 has 15 residues. Germline V gene lookup returns CDR1 MNHNS and CDR2 SASEGT. V was pared by 2 bases and J by 4 bases, with 2 bases of the junction left unmatched. CDR3 amino acids: CASSEFSGGYNEQFF. The CDR3 nucleotides read TGTGCCAGCAGTGAATTTAGCGGGGGGTACAATGAGCAGTTCTTC.